This T cell receptor beta chain was sequenced for a study of cytomegalovirus exposure and HLA in healthy donors. Study as a whole: Among about 179 million T cells, an earlier analysis found roughly 100 million unique TCR beta sequences. The study's findings and limits: In an earlier analysis, productive rearrangement rates for most beta V segments clustered near 87% or 30%. A later analysis found TCR association rates differed by HLA locus, highest for DRB1 and lowest for HLA-C.

The PCR had 60 Vbeta and 13 Jbeta primers. Here immunoSEQ multiplex PCR was the method, and the copy in TCRdb shows in-frame clones only, minus some. This sample's clone table lists 100,000 to 150,000 clones. The V and J ends lost 5 bases and 7 bases, in that order; junction bases with no gene match: 20. The germline CDR1 and CDR2 sequences are WNHNN and SYGVQD (reference sequence). This CDR3 comprises 18 residues. Points on this clone: No antigen is known for it.

The J gene is TRBJ2-5, the V gene TRBV10-1, with 9 bases fitting TRBD2. The TCR sequence derives from a man between 18 and 29 years old in good health and CMV-seronegative. Sequencing was carried out using PBMCs. The CDR3 DNA follows: TGCGCCAGCAGTCCGAGAGCTTCTAGCGGGAAAGGGACGGGGACCCAGTACTTC. Its protein is CASSPRASSGKGTGTQYF.